The entry below describes one TCR beta chain. Its specificity is not known. The primer mix had 60 Vbeta and 13 Jbeta primers. TCRdb's copy holds only in-frame clones and misses some; the assay was immunoSEQ multiplex PCR. This table has some 100,000 clones, around 86% appearing once. Donors counted as nominally healthy when sampled, yet unrecorded immune exposures were likely. This specimen belongs to a study of cytomegalovirus exposure and HLA in healthy donors. Study-wide results and limits: In a later analysis, productive TCRs from donors in an Asian-associated ancestry cluster reportedly carried fewer N-insertions than the cohort mean. Being productive about 87% or about 30% of the time was typical of most TCR beta V segments in an earlier analysis. Roughly uniform sequencing depth across donors was assumed, possibly incorrectly.

The germline V and J ends were trimmed by 5 bases and 5 bases, with 12 bases remaining between them. This CDR3 has 14 residues. Germline V gene sequence: CDR1 MDHEN, CDR2 SYDVKM. The specimen sequenced was PBMCs. This rearrangement joins TRBV28 to TRBJ1-4; the D is unclear. The sequence was obtained from a woman aged 25 to 45 in good health and CMV-seronegative. DNA for the CDR3: TGTGCCAGCAGTCCATTGCTACCGAATGAAAAACTGTTTTTT. It is translated as CASSPLLPNEKLFF.